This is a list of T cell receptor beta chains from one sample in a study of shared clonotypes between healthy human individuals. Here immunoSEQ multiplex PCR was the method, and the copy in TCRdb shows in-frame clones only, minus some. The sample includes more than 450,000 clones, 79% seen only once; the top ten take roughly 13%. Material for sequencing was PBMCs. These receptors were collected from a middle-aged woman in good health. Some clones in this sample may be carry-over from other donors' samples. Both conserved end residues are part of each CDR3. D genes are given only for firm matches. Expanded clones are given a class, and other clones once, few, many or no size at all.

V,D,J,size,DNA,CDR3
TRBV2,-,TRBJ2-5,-,TGTGCCAGCAGTGAACGGACGGGGCTCCGAGAGACCCAGTACTTC,CASSERTGLRETQYF
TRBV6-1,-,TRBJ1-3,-,TGTGCCAGCAGTGACCCCATAGGGTCGGACACCATATATTTT,CASSDPIGSDTIYF
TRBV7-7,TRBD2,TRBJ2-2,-,TGTGCTAGCAGCCTAGCGGGAGGGCACACCGGGGAGCTGTTTTTT,CASSLAGGHTGELFF
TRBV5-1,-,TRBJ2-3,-,TGCGCCAGCAGCTTGGGACCAGGGAAGGCCACAGATACGCAGTATTTT,CASSLGPGKATDTQYF
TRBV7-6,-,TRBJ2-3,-,TGTGCCAGCAGCTTTTTGTCAGGGGCAGATACGCAGTATTTT,CASSFLSGADTQYF
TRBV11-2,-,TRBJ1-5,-,TGTGCCAGCAGCTTAGAACCCGGGAGAGGTCAGCCCCAGCATTTT,CASSLEPGRGQPQHF
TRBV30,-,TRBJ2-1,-,TGTGCCTGGAGTCTTCGGCGGGACTCCAATGAGCAGTTCTTC,CAWSLRRDSNEQFF
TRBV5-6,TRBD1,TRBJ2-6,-,TGTGCCAGCAGCGACCTCGGACAGGAAAACTCTGGGGCCAACGTCCTGACTTTC,CASSDLGQENSGANVLTF
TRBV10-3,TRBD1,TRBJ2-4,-,TGTGCCACCCCTGGTCAGGGGGATACCAAAAACATTCAGTACTTC,CATPGQGDTKNIQYF
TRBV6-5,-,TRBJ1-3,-,TGTGCCAGCAGTTACGACTCTGGAAACACCATATATTTT,CASSYDSGNTIYF
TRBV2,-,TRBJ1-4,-,TGTGCCAGCAGGACTAATGAAAAACTGTTTTTT,CASRTNEKLFF
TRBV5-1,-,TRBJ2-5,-,TGCGCCAGCAGCTTAGAGTGGCCAGATCAAGAGACCCAGTACTTC,CASSLEWPDQETQYF
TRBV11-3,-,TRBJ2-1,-,TGTGCCAGCAGTTCACGGCGATCCCCGGAGCAGTTCTTC,CASSSRRSPEQFF
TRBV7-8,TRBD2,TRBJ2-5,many,TGTGCCAGCAGCTTAGGGAGACTAGCTCTCCAAGAGACCCAGTACTTC,CASSLGRLALQETQYF
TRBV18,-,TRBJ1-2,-,TGTGCCAGCTCACCAGGGGATGGCTACACCTTC,CASSPGDGYTF
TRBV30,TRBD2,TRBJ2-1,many,TGTGCCTGGAGTGTACTCGGGACTAGCGGGACTGAGCAGTTCTTC,CAWSVLGTSGTEQFF
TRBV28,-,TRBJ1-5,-,TGTGCCAGCAGTTTGAGGGGCCAGCCCCAGCATTTT,CASSLRGQPQHF
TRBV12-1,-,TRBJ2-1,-,TGTGCCGGCCTTCTCGAGAGCTCCTACAATGAGCAGTTCTTC,CAGLLESSYNEQFF
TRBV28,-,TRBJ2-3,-,TGTGCCAGCAGTTCCGCAACAGATACGCAGTATTTT,CASSSATDTQYF
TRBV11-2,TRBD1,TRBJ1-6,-,TGTGCCAGCAGCTTCACAGGGGTCTATAATTCACCCCTCCACTTT,CASSFTGVYNSPLHF
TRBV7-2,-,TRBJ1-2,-,TGTGCCAGCAGCCCGCGAAATTCCTATGGCTACACCTTC,CASSPRNSYGYTF
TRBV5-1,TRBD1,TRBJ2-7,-,TGCGCCAGCAGCTTGGCCCAGGCCAGGGGGCTCGAGCAGTACTTC,CASSLAQARGLEQYF
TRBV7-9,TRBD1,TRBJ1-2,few,TGTGCCAGCAACCGACAGGGAGAGGGTGGCTACACCTTC,CASNRQGEGGYTF
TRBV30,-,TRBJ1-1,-,TGTGCCTGGAGAGGAGGGGGGAACACTGAAGCTTTCTTT,CAWRGGGNTEAFF
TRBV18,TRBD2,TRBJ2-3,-,TGTGCCAGCTCACCACCAGGCGGGAGGTCCACAGATACGCAGTATTTT,CASSPPGGRSTDTQYF
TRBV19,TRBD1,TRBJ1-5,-,TGTGCCAGTAGTGCCTCCGGGACAGCGGCTTATAGCAATCAGCCCCAGCATTTT,CASSASGTAAYSNQPQHF
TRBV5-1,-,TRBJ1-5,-,TGCGCCAGCAGCTTGGGACACAATCAGCCCCAGCATTTT,CASSLGHNQPQHF
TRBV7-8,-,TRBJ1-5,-,TGTGCCAGCAGCCCATTCAATCAGCCCCAGCATTTT,CASSPFNQPQHF
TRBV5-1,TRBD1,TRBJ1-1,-,TGCGCCAGCAGCCGGACAGGGCCGGTGAACACTGAAGCTTTCTTT,CASSRTGPVNTEAFF
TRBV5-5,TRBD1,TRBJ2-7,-,TGTGCCAGCAGCCCCCACCACCGGGACAGGGGTACCTACGAGCAGTACTTC,CASSPHHRDRGTYEQYF
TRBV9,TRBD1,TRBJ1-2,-,TGTGCCAGCAGCGGAAGGGGACAGGGGGAAAACTATGGCTACACCTTC,CASSGRGQGENYGYTF
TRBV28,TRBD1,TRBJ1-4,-,TGTGCCAGCAGTTCCCCAACTACAGGGGAAAGGGATGAAAAACTGTTTTTT,CASSSPTTGERDEKLFF
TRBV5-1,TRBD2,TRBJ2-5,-,TGCGCCAGCTCAAGACTAGCGGGAGTGGGAGAGACCCAGTACTTC,CASSRLAGVGETQYF
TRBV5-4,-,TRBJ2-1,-,TGTGCCAGCAGCTTCAAGGGGGGGAGCAATGAGCAGTTCTTC,CASSFKGGSNEQFF
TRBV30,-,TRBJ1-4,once,TGTGCCTGGGCAGGGGAAAAACTGTTTTTT,CAWAGEKLFF
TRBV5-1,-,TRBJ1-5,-,TGCGCCAGCATGGACTGCAGGGACAATCAGCCCCAGCATTTT,CASMDCRDNQPQHF
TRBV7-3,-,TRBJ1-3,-,TGTGCCAGCAGCTTAAGGAGGCTATATTTT,CASSLRRLYF